These T cell receptor beta chains were read from a single sample in a study of blood T cell repertoires in COVID-19. The data were produced by immunoSEQ multiplex PCR, yet TCRdb's version contains in-frame clones alone and is incomplete. The profile shows about 130,000 clones, around 88% of them singletons. Sequencing used peripheral blood. These TCRs come from a man aged 50-59 years with acute or convalescent COVID-19. The CDR3 runs from the conserved cysteine through the conserved F or W. Each record gives: CDR3 DNA, CDR3 protein, D gene, J gene, V gene, clone size. D genes are given only for firm matches. Some rows have no size entry. The others give once, few or many, or a class for an expanded clone.

CDR3nt: TGTGCCAGCAGAAGAGGGGCCAAAAACATTCAGTACTTC; CDR3aa: CASRRGAKNIQYF; d_gene: NA; j_gene: TRBJ2-4; v_gene: TRBV6-6; abundance: once
CDR3nt: TGTGCCAGCAGTGTCGGTAAACAGGGGAGCCCCCTCCACTTT; CDR3aa: CASSVGKQGSPLHF; d_gene: TRBD1; j_gene: TRBJ1-6; v_gene: TRBV2; abundance: NA
CDR3nt: TGTGCCAGTAGTACCTTTTCCGGGACTAGCAAGAGCACAGATACGCAGTATTTT; CDR3aa: CASSTFSGTSKSTDTQYF; d_gene: TRBD2; j_gene: TRBJ2-3; v_gene: TRBV19; abundance: NA
CDR3nt: TGTGCCAGCAGCCTTTCGGCGGATTTAACCCCACAAACCTTC; CDR3aa: CASSLSADLTPQTF; d_gene: NA; j_gene: TRBJ1-2; v_gene: TRBV7-8; abundance: NA
CDR3nt: TGTGCCAGCTCAACTACCTACGAGCAGTACTTC; CDR3aa: CASSTTYEQYF; d_gene: NA; j_gene: TRBJ2-7; v_gene: TRBV2; abundance: NA
CDR3nt: TGCGCCACCCCTCGCCCAGCATCGATAGGGACTAGTTCCTACAATGAGCAGTTCTTC; CDR3aa: CATPRPASIGTSSYNEQFF; d_gene: TRBD2; j_gene: TRBJ2-1; v_gene: TRBV10-1; abundance: NA
CDR3nt: TGTGCCAGCAGCCTGGGGCCGGTGAACACTGAAGCTTTCTTT; CDR3aa: CASSLGPVNTEAFF; d_gene: NA; j_gene: TRBJ1-1; v_gene: TRBV7-9; abundance: NA
CDR3nt: TGTGCCAGCAGCAGGCCTAATTCACCCCTCCACTTT; CDR3aa: CASSRPNSPLHF; d_gene: NA; j_gene: TRBJ1-6; v_gene: TRBV6-5; abundance: NA
CDR3nt: TGTGCCAGTAGTATGACAGACACAGATACGCAGTATTTT; CDR3aa: CASSMTDTDTQYF; d_gene: NA; j_gene: TRBJ2-3; v_gene: TRBV19; abundance: NA
CDR3nt: TGTGCCAGCACAGAAGGAGGCGAGCAGTTCTTC; CDR3aa: CASTEGGEQFF; d_gene: NA; j_gene: TRBJ2-1; v_gene: TRBV9; abundance: NA
CDR3nt: TGTGCCAGCAGCTTGTGGGCAGGGGTAGCCAAAAACATTCAGTACTTC; CDR3aa: CASSLWAGVAKNIQYF; d_gene: NA; j_gene: TRBJ2-4; v_gene: TRBV5-6; abundance: NA
CDR3nt: TGTGCCAGCAGCTCTCTAGCGGGAGGGCCGGGGTCCGTGGAGACCCAGTACTTC; CDR3aa: CASSSLAGGPGSVETQYF; d_gene: TRBD2; j_gene: TRBJ2-5; v_gene: TRBV5-5; abundance: NA
CDR3nt: TGTGCCAGCAGCCAAGGGCGACTAGCGGGAGACGAGACCCAGTACTTC; CDR3aa: CASSQGRLAGDETQYF; d_gene: TRBD2; j_gene: TRBJ2-5; v_gene: TRBV3-1/TRBV3-2; abundance: NA
CDR3nt: TGTGCCAGCAGCCCCGTGACAGGGCTCCACTCCTACGAGCAGTACTTC; CDR3aa: CASSPVTGLHSYEQYF; d_gene: TRBD1; j_gene: TRBJ2-7; v_gene: TRBV7-9; abundance: NA
CDR3nt: TGTGCCAGCAGCGTAGTAGGGGATAGCAATCAGCCCCAGCATTTT; CDR3aa: CASSVVGDSNQPQHF; d_gene: NA; j_gene: TRBJ1-5; v_gene: TRBV9; abundance: NA
CDR3nt: TGCGCCAGCAGCTTGGGTTGGGTTCAGGGAACTAGCACAGATACGCAGTATTTT; CDR3aa: CASSLGWVQGTSTDTQYF; d_gene: NA; j_gene: TRBJ2-3; v_gene: TRBV5-1; abundance: NA
CDR3nt: TGTGCCAGCAGCTTGACTAGCGGAACTCAAGAGACCCAGTACTTC; CDR3aa: CASSLTSGTQETQYF; d_gene: TRBD2; j_gene: TRBJ2-5; v_gene: TRBV5-6; abundance: NA
CDR3nt: TGTGCCAGAAGATATATTTACTGTAGGAGCTCCTACGAGCAGTACTTC; CDR3aa: CARRYIYCRSSYEQYF; d_gene: NA; j_gene: TRBJ2-7; v_gene: TRBV5-3; abundance: NA
CDR3nt: TGCGCCAGCAGCCCCGAGGTGGGGAGGAACTATGGCTACACCTTC; CDR3aa: CASSPEVGRNYGYTF; d_gene: NA; j_gene: TRBJ1-2; v_gene: TRBV5-1; abundance: NA
CDR3nt: TGTGCCACCAGTGACGAGGGTAGGGTCTATGGCTACACCTTC; CDR3aa: CATSDEGRVYGYTF; d_gene: NA; j_gene: TRBJ1-2; v_gene: TRBV24-1; abundance: once
CDR3nt: TGTGCCACCAGCAGAAACAAGGGGGCCTACAATGAGCAGTTCTTC; CDR3aa: CATSRNKGAYNEQFF; d_gene: NA; j_gene: TRBJ2-1; v_gene: TRBV15; abundance: NA
CDR3nt: TGTGCCAGCGGGGGTCTGACAGGAACCCCCTACGAGCAGTACTTC; CDR3aa: CASGGLTGTPYEQYF; d_gene: NA; j_gene: TRBJ2-7; v_gene: TRBV2; abundance: NA
CDR3nt: TGTGCCAGCAGCTTAGTAAAAGTTGGACTGAATTTATACGAGCAGTACTTC; CDR3aa: CASSLVKVGLNLYEQYF; d_gene: NA; j_gene: TRBJ2-7; v_gene: TRBV11-2; abundance: NA
CDR3nt: TGTGCCAGCAGCTACGGACTCCTTAGCTCCTACGAGCAGTACTTC; CDR3aa: CASSYGLLSSYEQYF; d_gene: NA; j_gene: TRBJ2-7; v_gene: TRBV11-2; abundance: NA